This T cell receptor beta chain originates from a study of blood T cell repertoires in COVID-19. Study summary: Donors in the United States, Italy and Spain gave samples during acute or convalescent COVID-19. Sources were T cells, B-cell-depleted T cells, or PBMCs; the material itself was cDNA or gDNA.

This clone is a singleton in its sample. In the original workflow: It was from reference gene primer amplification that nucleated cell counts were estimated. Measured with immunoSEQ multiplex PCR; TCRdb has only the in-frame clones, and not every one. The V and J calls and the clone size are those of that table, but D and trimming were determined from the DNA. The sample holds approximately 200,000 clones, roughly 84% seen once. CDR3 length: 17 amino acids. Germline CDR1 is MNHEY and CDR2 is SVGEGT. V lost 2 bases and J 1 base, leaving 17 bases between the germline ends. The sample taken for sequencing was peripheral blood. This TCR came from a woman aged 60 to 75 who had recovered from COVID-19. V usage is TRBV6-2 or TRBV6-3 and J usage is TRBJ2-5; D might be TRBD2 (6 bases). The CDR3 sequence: CASSYRRRDFLQETQYF. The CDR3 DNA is TGTGCCAGCAGTTACCGACGGCGGGACTTCCTCCAAGAGACCCAGTACTTC.